This T cell receptor beta chain was sequenced in a study of patients and donors after allogeneic stem cell transplantation. TCRdb used MiXCR to reprocess the RT-PCR reads, holding one entry per CDR3 protein. The data contain about a million distinct CDR3 sequences, approximately 18% of them singletons. The germline gives CDR1 SGHDN, CDR2 FVKESK. Losses at the gene ends were 4 bases for V and 8 bases for J; bases not matched to a gene: 8. The CDR3 is made up of 14 amino acids. Sequencing was performed on blood, either unsorted or a sorted T cell fraction (not recorded which). The J gene is TRBJ2-1, the V gene TRBV14, with TRBD1 matching over 7 bases. This TCR came from a human donor who was either an allogeneic HSCT recipient or a stem cell or donor lymphocyte infusion donor (not recorded which). It is not recorded whose cells these are; they may come from a transplant donor. The CDR3 DNA reads TGTGCCAGCAGCCCTTTAGACAGGGCGGATGAGCAGTTCTTC. This encodes CASSPLDRADEQFF.